This TCR beta chain derives from a study of T cells in Graves' hyperthyroidism and ophthalmopathy. This clonotype is a singleton in its sample. Likely a read error: the CDR3 ends without its conserved phenylalanine or tryptophan. RNA transcripts served as the template for amplifying TCR beta CDR3 regions. Using the HTBI primer set, a first-round RT-PCR was run on the TCR CDR3. TCRdb fed the multiplex PCR reads into MiXCR, producing one record per CDR3 protein. The table has a few hundred thousand distinct CDR3 sequences, 16% seen once. This CDR3 has 15 amino acids. With V trimmed by 0 bases and J by 7 bases, 6 bases remained unmatched. Looked up from germline, CDR1 is LGHNA and CDR2 is YSLEER.

The clonotype was recovered from a woman in her twenties or thirties with Graves' ophthalmopathy. The sequenced material came from blood. The chain has TRBV4-3 and TRBJ2-7; 10 bases map to TRBD2. The CDR3 nucleotides are TGCGCCAGCAGCCAAGAACTAGCGGGGCGGGAGGAGCAGTACCTC. It codes for CASSQELAGREEQYL.